This is a list of T cell receptor beta chains from one sample in a study of T cell responses to AZD1222 COVID-19 vaccine. Sequencing was performed with immunoSEQ multiplex PCR; in TCRdb, only in-frame clones are kept and a portion is missing. Among nearly 110,000 clones listed, 90% to 95% were seen once. The specimen was peripheral blood, collected on day 0 of AZD1222 vaccination. The receptors come from an adult in good health. CDR3s include the opening cysteine and the closing phenylalanine or tryptophan. Fields, in order: D gene, clone size, V gene, J gene, CDR3 protein, CDR3 DNA. A D gene is named only where the DNA matches it firmly. Size tells how often a clone was seen (once, few, many) or the class of an expanded clone, and some rows leave it out.

D: NA; size: NA; V: TRBV15; J: TRBJ1-4; CDR3: CATSRSHGGVEKLFF; DNA: TGTGCCACCAGCAGGTCCCACGGGGGGGTGGAAAAACTGTTTTTT
D: NA; size: NA; V: TRBV3-1/TRBV3-2; J: TRBJ1-2; CDR3: CASSQDTGAARGYTF; DNA: TGTGCCAGCAGCCAAGATACGGGGGCTGCCAGGGGCTACACCTTC
D: NA; size: NA; V: TRBV21-1; J: TRBJ2-2; CDR3: CASHSPRPVSPGELFF; DNA: TGTGCCAGCCACTCTCCCAGGCCGGTCTCACCCGGGGAGCTGTTTTTT
D: NA; size: NA; V: TRBV19; J: TRBJ1-4; CDR3: CASSRTGMGNEKLFF; DNA: TGTGCCAGTAGTAGAACAGGGATGGGTAATGAAAAACTGTTTTTT
D: NA; size: NA; V: TRBV5-4; J: TRBJ2-6; CDR3: CASKIGGVSGANVLTF; DNA: TGTGCCAGCAAAATTGGCGGGGTATCTGGGGCCAACGTCCTGACTTTC
D: NA; size: NA; V: TRBV6-2/TRBV6-3; J: TRBJ1-3; CDR3: CASSYSNGNTIYF; DNA: TGTGCCAGCAGTTACTCGAACGGAAACACCATATATTTT
D: NA; size: once; V: TRBV11-2; J: TRBJ2-7; CDR3: CASSLDREQYF; DNA: TGTGCCAGCAGCTTAGACCGCGAGCAGTACTTC
D: NA; size: NA; V: TRBV7-2; J: TRBJ1-2; CDR3: CASSLSGLGAANYGYTF; DNA: TGTGCCAGCAGCTTAAGTGGTTTGGGGGCTGCTAACTATGGCTACACCTTC
D: NA; size: NA; V: TRBV21-1; J: TRBJ1-5; CDR3: CASSKIAGGLWPQHF; DNA: TGTGCCAGCAGCAAAATCGCGGGGGGGCTCTGGCCCCAGCATTTT
D: NA; size: NA; V: TRBV30; J: TRBJ1-1; CDR3: CAWSVTSTANTEAFF; DNA: TGTGCCTGGAGTGTGACCAGTACAGCCAACACTGAAGCTTTCTTT
D: NA; size: NA; V: TRBV18; J: TRBJ1-5; CDR3: CASSRGAGDQPQHF; DNA: TGTGCCAGCTCACGTGGGGCAGGAGATCAGCCCCAGCATTTT
D: TRBD2; size: NA; V: TRBV5-4; J: TRBJ2-7; CDR3: CASSTGLAGGYEQYF; DNA: TGTGCCAGCAGCACCGGACTAGCGGGGGGTTACGAGCAGTACTTC
D: NA; size: NA; V: TRBV3-1/TRBV3-2; J: TRBJ1-4; CDR3: CASSQLDPGTVNEKLFF; DNA: TGTGCCAGCAGCCAACTCGACCCCGGGACCGTAAATGAAAAACTGTTTTTT
D: NA; size: NA; V: TRBV5-6; J: TRBJ2-6; CDR3: CASSSPSAGANVLTF; DNA: TGTGCCAGCAGCTCCCCCTCCGCTGGGGCCAACGTCCTGACTTTC
D: TRBD1; size: NA; V: TRBV2; J: TRBJ1-1; CDR3: CASKWDRAMNTEAFF; DNA: TGTGCCAGCAAGTGGGACAGGGCTATGAACACTGAAGCTTTCTTT
D: NA; size: NA; V: TRBV5-5; J: TRBJ2-5; CDR3: CASSGRILPWRVETQYF; DNA: TGTGCCAGCAGCGGCAGGATCTTACCGTGGCGAGTGGAGACCCAGTACTTC
D: NA; size: NA; V: TRBV6-6; J: TRBJ2-1; CDR3: CASSAAGKYNEQFF; DNA: TGTGCCAGCAGTGCGGCAGGGAAGTACAATGAGCAGTTCTTC
D: NA; size: NA; V: TRBV29-1; J: TRBJ1-4; CDR3: CSGLSGPEWGEKLFF; DNA: TGCAGCGGTCTATCGGGACCGGAGTGGGGTGAAAAACTGTTTTTT
D: NA; size: NA; V: TRBV7-2; J: TRBJ2-3; CDR3: CASSLRLYTDTQYF; DNA: TGTGCCAGCAGCTTACGGCTCTACACAGATACGCAGTATTTT
D: TRBD1; size: NA; V: TRBV10-3; J: TRBJ2-7; CDR3: CAAGTVYEQYF; DNA: TGTGCCGCCGGGACAGTCTACGAGCAGTACTTC
D: NA; size: NA; V: TRBV6-5; J: TRBJ1-6; CDR3: CASSRASYNSPLHF; DNA: TGTGCCAGCAGTAGGGCCTCTTATAATTCACCCCTCCACTTT
D: NA; size: NA; V: TRBV11-3; J: TRBJ2-1; CDR3: CASSRSSYNEQFF; DNA: TGTGCCAGCAGCCGAAGCTCCTACAATGAGCAGTTCTTC
D: NA; size: NA; V: TRBV18; J: TRBJ2-3; CDR3: CASSRGTPHTDTQYF; DNA: TGTGCCAGCTCCCGCGGGACACCCCACACAGATACGCAGTATTTT
D: NA; size: NA; V: TRBV19; J: TRBJ1-1; CDR3: CASREGLNTEAFF; DNA: TGTGCCAGTAGGGAAGGTCTGAACACTGAAGCTTTCTTT
D: NA; size: NA; V: TRBV15; J: TRBJ1-2; CDR3: CATSRDRVGGYTF; DNA: TGTGCCACCAGCAGAGACAGGGTTGGTGGCTACACCTTC
D: NA; size: NA; V: TRBV19; J: TRBJ2-1; CDR3: CASSIYGEQFF; DNA: TGTGCCAGTAGTATTTATGGTGAGCAGTTCTTC
D: NA; size: NA; V: TRBV7-3; J: TRBJ2-2; CDR3: CASSLRWPNTGELFF; DNA: TGTGCCAGCAGCTTAAGGTGGCCGAACACCGGGGAGCTGTTTTTT
D: NA; size: NA; V: TRBV12-5; J: TRBJ2-5; CDR3: CASGLGQGTQETQYF; DNA: TGTGCTAGTGGTTTGGGGCAGGGGACCCAAGAGACCCAGTACTTC
D: NA; size: NA; V: TRBV5-5; J: TRBJ1-4; CDR3: CASSLTGGKEKLFF; DNA: TGTGCCAGCAGCTTAACGGGGGGCAAAGAAAAACTGTTTTTT
D: TRBD1; size: few; V: TRBV18; J: TRBJ1-6; CDR3: CASSPFRTGERGDNNSPLHF; DNA: TGTGCCAGCTCACCATTCCGAACAGGGGAAAGAGGCGATAATAATTCACCCCTCCACTTT
D: TRBD1; size: once; V: TRBV6-5; J: TRBJ2-7; CDR3: CASAGQGYYEQYF; DNA: TGTGCCAGCGCGGGACAGGGTTACTACGAGCAGTACTTC
D: TRBD1; size: NA; V: TRBV7-9; J: TRBJ2-5; CDR3: CASSLLGQGEETQYF; DNA: TGTGCCAGCAGCTTACTGGGACAGGGGGAAGAGACCCAGTACTTC
D: TRBD1; size: NA; V: TRBV19; J: TRBJ1-2; CDR3: CASSHGTASSGYTF; DNA: TGTGCCAGTAGTCACGGGACAGCTTCGAGTGGCTACACCTTC
D: NA; size: NA; V: TRBV19; J: TRBJ2-2; CDR3: CASSIWASGELFF; DNA: TGTGCCAGTAGTATCTGGGCCTCCGGGGAGCTGTTTTTT
D: NA; size: NA; V: TRBV3-1/TRBV3-2; J: TRBJ2-2; CDR3: CASKPGPSGELFF; DNA: TGTGCCAGCAAACCGGGACCCTCCGGGGAGCTGTTTTTT
D: NA; size: NA; V: TRBV12-3/TRBV12-4; J: TRBJ1-5; CDR3: CASSAHLNQPQHF; DNA: TGTGCCAGCAGTGCCCACCTTAATCAGCCCCAGCATTTT
D: NA; size: NA; V: TRBV29-1; J: TRBJ1-1; CDR3: CSVQTGMNTEAFF; DNA: TGCAGCGTACAGACAGGCATGAACACTGAAGCTTTCTTT
D: NA; size: NA; V: TRBV10-3; J: TRBJ2-5; CDR3: CAISDQGRAETQYF; DNA: TGTGCCATCAGTGACCAGGGGCGCGCAGAGACCCAGTACTTC
D: TRBD1; size: once; V: TRBV19; J: TRBJ1-5; CDR3: CASSMGQGNRNQPQHF; DNA: TGTGCCAGTAGTATGGGACAGGGTAATCGCAATCAGCCCCAGCATTTT
D: NA; size: NA; V: TRBV5-1; J: TRBJ1-5; CDR3: CASSLYDQPQHF; DNA: TGCGCCAGCAGCTTGTACGATCAGCCCCAGCATTTT
D: TRBD1; size: NA; V: TRBV4-2; J: TRBJ1-5; CDR3: CASSQDGTAPARQPQHF; DNA: TGTGCCAGCAGCCAAGATGGGACAGCCCCCGCGAGGCAGCCCCAGCATTTT
D: TRBD1; size: NA; V: TRBV6-2/TRBV6-3; J: TRBJ1-5; CDR3: CASSYPPGTGRQPQHF; DNA: TGTGCCAGCAGTTACCCTCCCGGGACAGGGCGGCAGCCCCAGCATTTT
D: NA; size: NA; V: TRBV15; J: TRBJ2-5; CDR3: CATSRGGVVVGRETQYF; DNA: TGTGCCACCAGCAGAGGGGGCGTGGTTGTGGGACGAGAGACCCAGTACTTC
D: TRBD1; size: NA; V: TRBV7-2; J: TRBJ2-7; CDR3: CASSLVPGQGDKQYF; DNA: TGTGCCAGCAGCTTAGTCCCGGGACAGGGGGACAAGCAGTACTTC
D: NA; size: NA; V: TRBV15; J: TRBJ1-1; CDR3: CATSRGSTAMGTEAFF; DNA: TGTGCCACCAGCCGTGGGTCGACAGCCATGGGCACTGAAGCTTTCTTT
D: NA; size: NA; V: TRBV10-3; J: TRBJ2-7; CDR3: CAIKGGSAALGEQYF; DNA: TGTGCCATCAAGGGAGGCAGCGCCGCTCTAGGGGAGCAGTACTTC
D: NA; size: NA; V: TRBV10-3; J: TRBJ2-6; CDR3: CASRQSNVSGANVLTF; DNA: TGTGCCTCAAGACAGTCCAACGTTTCTGGGGCCAACGTCCTGACTTTC
D: NA; size: NA; V: TRBV3-1/TRBV3-2; J: TRBJ1-3; CDR3: CASSQPKGNTIYF; DNA: TGTGCCAGCAGCCAACCAAAGGGAAACACCATATATTTT
D: TRBD2; size: NA; V: TRBV9; J: TRBJ2-7; CDR3: CASSGGLATSIYEQYF; DNA: TGTGCCAGCAGCGGAGGACTAGCGACGTCCATATACGAGCAGTACTTC
D: TRBD1; size: NA; V: TRBV3-1/TRBV3-2; J: TRBJ2-5; CDR3: CASSLWDREETQYF; DNA: TGTGCCAGCAGCCTATGGGACAGGGAGGAGACCCAGTACTTC
D: NA; size: NA; V: TRBV18; J: TRBJ2-7; CDR3: CASSPVGGDEQYF; DNA: TGTGCCAGCTCACCTGTCGGGGGCGACGAGCAGTACTTC
D: TRBD1; size: few; V: TRBV5-5; J: TRBJ1-1; CDR3: CASSLGQGWSTEAFF; DNA: TGTGCCAGCAGCTTGGGACAGGGATGGAGCACTGAAGCTTTCTTT